The rows below give T cell receptor beta chains drawn from one sample of a study of vaccination effects on CD4 cells after COVID-19. Generated by immunoSEQ multiplex PCR, the TCRdb table keeps only in-frame clones and is missing some. The top ten hold about 2.6% of the sample, which has 50,000 to 65,000 clones, roughly 80% seen once. These receptors' antigens are unknown. The input for sequencing was CD4+ T cells from PBMCs cultured with HCoV-229E spike peptides, taken before COVID-19 vaccination. Receptor source: a human donor who received a COVID-19 vaccine. Each CDR3 is given with its conserved first and last residue. D genes are given only for firm matches. Clone size is stated in some rows and not others, as once, few, many or a class when expanded.

j_call | d_call | v_call | clone_size | cdr3_nt | cdr3_aa
TRBJ2-4 | NA | TRBV3-1/TRBV3-2 | once | TGTGCCAGCAGCCCCAGAGGGGGTGTAACGGCCAAAAACATTCAGTACTTC | CASSPRGGVTAKNIQYF
TRBJ1-2 | NA | TRBV19 | NA | TGTGCCTCCACGGCATGGTCATGGTATGGCTACACCTTC | CASTAWSWYGYTF
TRBJ2-2 | NA | TRBV19 | NA | TGTGCCAGTAGAATACACATTGGGCCTAGCACCGGGGAGCTGTTTTTT | CASRIHIGPSTGELFF
TRBJ1-4 | TRBD1 | TRBV2 | NA | TGTGCCAGCAGCGTCGACAGGGGGCAGGAAAAACTGTTTTTT | CASSVDRGQEKLFF
TRBJ1-4 | NA | TRBV7-2 | NA | TGTGCCAGCAGCTTCGGGGGCCTCAATGAAAAACTGTTTTTT | CASSFGGLNEKLFF
TRBJ2-5 | NA | TRBV3-1/TRBV3-2 | NA | TGTGCCAGCAGCCAATACTGGGACGGCGGGGAGACCCAGTACTTC | CASSQYWDGGETQYF
TRBJ1-6 | NA | TRBV6-2/TRBV6-3 | once | TGTGCCAGCAGGTACAACTGGGATAATTCACCCCTCCACTTT | CASRYNWDNSPLHF
TRBJ2-2 | NA | TRBV2 | NA | TGTGCCAGCACCCTGAACACCGGGGAGCTGTTTTTT | CASTLNTGELFF
TRBJ1-5 | NA | TRBV6-6 | NA | TGTGCCAGCAGTTCCCCGGGACTCAATAGCAATCAGCCCCAGCATTTT | CASSSPGLNSNQPQHF
TRBJ1-1 | NA | TRBV5-1 | NA | TGCGCCAGCAGCTTGGTTACAGTCGGCACTGAAGCTTTCTTT | CASSLVTVGTEAFF
TRBJ2-3 | NA | TRBV16 | once | TGTGCCAGCAGCCAGGTCGACGGGGATACGCAGTATTTT | CASSQVDGDTQYF
TRBJ1-2 | NA | TRBV5-4 | NA | TGTGCCAGCAGCCCGGGTGGGACTAACTATGGCTACACCTTC | CASSPGGTNYGYTF
TRBJ2-1 | NA | TRBV5-1 | NA | TGCGCCAGCAGCTCGGTCGGGACCGAAGAGCAGTTCTTC | CASSSVGTEEQFF
TRBJ2-5 | NA | TRBV7-2 | NA | TGTGCCAGCAGCTTAACAGGAGTGGAAGAGACCCAGTACTTC | CASSLTGVEETQYF
TRBJ2-3 | NA | TRBV3-1/TRBV3-2 | once | TGTGCCAGCAGCCTTTCTACGACCCCAGATACGCAGTATTTT | CASSLSTTPDTQYF
TRBJ2-2 | NA | TRBV7-2 | NA | TGTGCCAGCAGCTGGAGCGCGAACACCGGGGAGCTGTTTTTT | CASSWSANTGELFF
TRBJ1-1 | TRBD1 | TRBV5-1 | NA | TGCGCCAGCAGGTCTACAGGGGCGGACACTGAAGCTTTCTTT | CASRSTGADTEAFF
TRBJ2-3 | TRBD2 | TRBV14 | NA | TGTGCCAGCAGTCGAGCGGGGGGCCCTAGCACAGATACGCAGTATTTT | CASSRAGGPSTDTQYF
TRBJ1-3 | TRBD1 | TRBV3-1/TRBV3-2 | NA | TGTGCCAGCAGCCAAAGTCTCCGGGACAGGGACTTCTCTGGAAACACCATATATTTT | CASSQSLRDRDFSGNTIYF
TRBJ2-5 | NA | TRBV19 | NA | TGTGCCAGTAGTCCCAGACAGCCCCCAGAGACCCAGTACTTC | CASSPRQPPETQYF
TRBJ2-1 | NA | TRBV10-3 | NA | TGTGCCATCAGTGAGACTAGCAATGAGCAGTTCTTC | CAISETSNEQFF
TRBJ1-2 | NA | TRBV12-3/TRBV12-4 | NA | TGTGCCAGCAGTTTGGGGGGTGGCTATGGCTACACCTTC | CASSLGGGYGYTF
TRBJ2-4 | NA | TRBV3-1/TRBV3-2 | NA | TGTGCCAGCAGCCAAGCAGACGTTGGCATTCAGTACTTC | CASSQADVGIQYF
TRBJ2-1 | TRBD2 | TRBV9 | NA | TGTGCCAGCAGCGTCCGGACTAGCGGTTCCTACAATGAGCAGTTCTTC | CASSVRTSGSYNEQFF
TRBJ2-2 | NA | TRBV9 | NA | TGTGCCAGCAGCGGGTCTGGCGGGGAGCTGTTTTTT | CASSGSGGELFF
TRBJ2-3 | TRBD2 | TRBV27 | NA | TGTGCCAGCAGTTTGCGGGGGGGCGGAGATACGCAGTATTTT | CASSLRGGGDTQYF
TRBJ2-5 | NA | TRBV11-2 | NA | TGTGCCAGCAGCTTAGTAGGGGCGGGGGAGACCCAGTACTTC | CASSLVGAGETQYF
TRBJ2-5 | TRBD1 | TRBV7-3 | NA | TGTGCCAGCAGCCCCCGGACAGGACCGAAAGAGACCCAGTACTTC | CASSPRTGPKETQYF
TRBJ1-2 | NA | TRBV28 | NA | TGTGCCAGCAGCACTCTTACAGGCGTCAACGGGAATGGCTACACCTTC | CASSTLTGVNGNGYTF
TRBJ2-2 | NA | TRBV3-1/TRBV3-2 | NA | TGTGCCAGCAGCCAGGGACACCTGAACACCGGGGAGCTGTTTTTT | CASSQGHLNTGELFF
TRBJ1-2 | NA | TRBV5-1 | NA | TGCGCCAGCAGCTACTCCTATGGAAATGAGAATGGCTACACCTTC | CASSYSYGNENGYTF
TRBJ1-2 | NA | TRBV6-6 | few | TGTGCCAGCAGTTACAGACACCGGGAGGATGGCTACACCTTC | CASSYRHREDGYTF
TRBJ2-1 | TRBD1 | TRBV11-2 | NA | TGTGCCAGCAGCTCAAGCGGCAGGGGGCTTTACAATGAGCAGTTCTTC | CASSSSGRGLYNEQFF
TRBJ1-1 | TRBD1 | TRBV18 | NA | TGTGCCAGCTCACCCGGGACAGGGATAGGGCGAGCTTTCTTT | CASSPGTGIGRAFF
TRBJ2-2 | NA | TRBV3-1/TRBV3-2 | NA | TGTGCCAGCAGCCAAGAGGGGTGGGGGCCAAACACCGGGGAGCTGTTTTTT | CASSQEGWGPNTGELFF
TRBJ2-2 | NA | TRBV24-1 | few | TGTGCCACCAGTGTTGGTCCAGTTAACACCGGGGAGCTGTTTTTT | CATSVGPVNTGELFF
TRBJ2-2 | NA | TRBV6-1 | NA | TGTGCCAGCAGTGAATCAGGGGGAGGGACCGGGGAGCTGTTTTTT | CASSESGGGTGELFF
TRBJ1-3 | TRBD1 | TRBV5-1 | NA | TGCGCCAGCAGTCAGGGGACAGGGGCAGGAAACACCATATATTTT | CASSQGTGAGNTIYF
TRBJ1-2 | NA | TRBV9 | NA | TGTGCCAGCAGCTACAATGGGGGACCTAACTATGGCTACACCTTC | CASSYNGGPNYGYTF
TRBJ1-6 | NA | TRBV18 | NA | TGTGCCAGCTCACCAAGCGTAGGGGCGAGAAGTAATTCACCCCTCCACTTT | CASSPSVGARSNSPLHF
TRBJ1-1 | NA | TRBV4-1 | NA | TGCGCCAGCAGCCGAAGCGGGGAGAACACTGAAGCTTTCTTT | CASSRSGENTEAFF
TRBJ2-6 | NA | TRBV6-5 | once | TGTGCCAGCAGCTACGGTACAGTCTCTGGGGCCAACGTCCTGACTTTC | CASSYGTVSGANVLTF
TRBJ2-5 | TRBD2 | TRBV5-1 | NA | TGCGCCAGCAGCATCGGACTAGCGGATTCAGAGACCCAGTACTTC | CASSIGLADSETQYF
TRBJ1-2 | TRBD1 | TRBV27 | NA | TGTGCCAGCAGTTCCCGCGGGACAGGCAGGGGCTACACCTTC | CASSSRGTGRGYTF
TRBJ2-3 | NA | TRBV7-9 | NA | TGTGCCAGCACCCCCCGTGAGGGGTTTGACACAGATACGCAGTATTTT | CASTPREGFDTDTQYF
TRBJ2-3 | NA | TRBV9 | once | TGTGCCAGCAGCATTGGGGGGCTTCGCACAGATACGCAGTATTTT | CASSIGGLRTDTQYF
TRBJ1-2 | NA | TRBV3-1/TRBV3-2 | NA | TGTGCCAGCAGCCAAGATATCAATAACTATGGCTACACCTTC | CASSQDINNYGYTF
TRBJ1-1 | NA | TRBV20-1 | NA | TGCAGTGCTGACGGGGACACTGAAGCTTTCTTT | CSADGDTEAFF
TRBJ1-2 | TRBD1 | TRBV7-9 | NA | TGTGCCAGCAGCGAACAGGGGAATGGCTACACCTTC | CASSEQGNGYTF
TRBJ1-2 | NA | TRBV5-1 | NA | TGCGCCAGCAGCCCCCGCCAAACGGGAGGCTACACCTTC | CASSPRQTGGYTF
TRBJ1-5 | TRBD1 | TRBV19 | NA | TGTGCCAGTAGGGGATGGACAGGGGGTTCCAATCAGCCCCAGCATTTT | CASRGWTGGSNQPQHF
TRBJ1-1 | NA | TRBV20-1 | NA | TGCAGTGCTAGTCCCGGGGGAGACCCGGGCTGGGCTCCAGCTTTCTTT | CSASPGGDPGWAPAFF
TRBJ1-5 | NA | TRBV19 | NA | TGTGCCAGTATCCTAGACAGGACGGTACGTCAGCCCCAGCATTTT | CASILDRTVRQPQHF
TRBJ2-3 | NA | TRBV28 | NA | TGTGCCAGCAGTTTAAATCCCGCGGGGGCCACAGATACGCAGTATTTT | CASSLNPAGATDTQYF
TRBJ1-1 | NA | TRBV2 | few | TGTGCCAGCAAAGGGACGAGGATAACTGAAGCTTTCTTT | CASKGTRITEAFF
TRBJ1-6 | NA | TRBV25-1 | once | TGTGCCAGCAGCCCTACAGAAATCTATAATTCACCCCTCCACTTT | CASSPTEIYNSPLHF